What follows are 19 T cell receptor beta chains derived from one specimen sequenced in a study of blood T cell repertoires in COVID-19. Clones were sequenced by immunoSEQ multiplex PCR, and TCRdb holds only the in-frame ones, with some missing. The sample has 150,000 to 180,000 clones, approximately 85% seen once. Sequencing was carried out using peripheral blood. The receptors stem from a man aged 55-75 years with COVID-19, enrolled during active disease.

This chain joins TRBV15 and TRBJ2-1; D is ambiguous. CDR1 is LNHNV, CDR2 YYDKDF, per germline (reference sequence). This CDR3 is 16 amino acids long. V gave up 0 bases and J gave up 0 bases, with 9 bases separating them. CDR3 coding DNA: TGTGCCACCAGCAGAGAGGGCTCGAGCTCCTACAATGAGCAGTTCTTC. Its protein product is CATSREGSSSYNEQFF.

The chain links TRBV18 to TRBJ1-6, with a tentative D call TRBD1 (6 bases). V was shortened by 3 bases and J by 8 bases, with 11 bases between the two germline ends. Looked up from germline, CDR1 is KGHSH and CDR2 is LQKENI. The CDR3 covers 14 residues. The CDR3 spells CASSPRAGDSPLHF. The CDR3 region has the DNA TGTGCCAGCTCACCCCGGGCAGGGGATTCACCCCTCCACTTT.

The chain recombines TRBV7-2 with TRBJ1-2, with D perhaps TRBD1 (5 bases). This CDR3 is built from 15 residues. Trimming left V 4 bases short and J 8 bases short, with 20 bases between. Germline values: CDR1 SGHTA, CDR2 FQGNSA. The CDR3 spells CASSSRNTDRKGYTF. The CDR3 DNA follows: TGTGCCAGCAGCTCCCGAAACACCGACAGAAAAGGCTACACCTTC.

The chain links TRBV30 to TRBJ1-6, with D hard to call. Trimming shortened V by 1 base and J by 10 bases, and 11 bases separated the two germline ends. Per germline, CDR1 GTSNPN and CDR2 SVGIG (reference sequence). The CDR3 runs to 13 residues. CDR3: CAWSGQRGSPLHF. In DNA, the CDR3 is TGTGCCTGGAGTGGCCAGAGAGGGTCACCCCTCCACTTT.

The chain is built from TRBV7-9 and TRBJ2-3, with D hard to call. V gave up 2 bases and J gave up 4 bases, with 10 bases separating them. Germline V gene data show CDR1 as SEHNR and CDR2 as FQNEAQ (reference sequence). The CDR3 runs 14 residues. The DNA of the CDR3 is TGTGCCAGCAGCTTAATAGTTTTAGCAGATACGCAGTATTTT. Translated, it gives CASSLIVLADTQYF.

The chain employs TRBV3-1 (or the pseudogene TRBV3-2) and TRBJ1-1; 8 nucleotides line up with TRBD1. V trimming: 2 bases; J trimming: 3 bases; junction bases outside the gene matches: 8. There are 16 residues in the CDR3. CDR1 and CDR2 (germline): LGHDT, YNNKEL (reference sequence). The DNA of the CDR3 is TGTGCCAGCAGCCAATGGGCCAGGGGGCTCTACACTGAAGCTTTCTTT. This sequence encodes CASSQWARGLYTEAFF.

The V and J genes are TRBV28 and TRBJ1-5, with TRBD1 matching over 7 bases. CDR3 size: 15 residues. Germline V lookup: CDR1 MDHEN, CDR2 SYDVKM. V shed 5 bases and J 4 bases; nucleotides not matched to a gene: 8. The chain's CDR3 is CASSPRQGQNQPQHF. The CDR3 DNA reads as TGTGCCAGCAGTCCCCGACAGGGCCAAAATCAGCCCCAGCATTTT.

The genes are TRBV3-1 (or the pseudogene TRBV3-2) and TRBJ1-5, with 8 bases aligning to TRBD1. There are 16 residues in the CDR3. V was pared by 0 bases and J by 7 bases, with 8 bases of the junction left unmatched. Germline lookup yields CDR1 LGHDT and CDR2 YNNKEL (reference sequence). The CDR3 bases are TGTGCCAGCAGCCAAGACTGGGCAGGGGGCGGCCAGCCCCAGCATTTT. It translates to CASSQDWAGGGQPQHF.

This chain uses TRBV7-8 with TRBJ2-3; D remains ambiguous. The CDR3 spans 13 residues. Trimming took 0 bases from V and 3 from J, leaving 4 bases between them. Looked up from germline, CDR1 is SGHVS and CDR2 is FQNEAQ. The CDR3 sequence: CASSLARTDTQYF. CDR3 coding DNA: TGTGCCAGCAGCTTAGCCCGTACAGATACGCAGTATTTT.

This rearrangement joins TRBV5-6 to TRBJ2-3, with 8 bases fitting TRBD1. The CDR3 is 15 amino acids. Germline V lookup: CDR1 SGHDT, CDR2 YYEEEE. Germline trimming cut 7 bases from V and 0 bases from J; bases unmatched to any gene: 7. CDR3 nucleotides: TGTGCCAGCGGAGCCGGGACAGGTAGCACAGATACGCAGTATTTT. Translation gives CASGAGTGSTDTQYF.

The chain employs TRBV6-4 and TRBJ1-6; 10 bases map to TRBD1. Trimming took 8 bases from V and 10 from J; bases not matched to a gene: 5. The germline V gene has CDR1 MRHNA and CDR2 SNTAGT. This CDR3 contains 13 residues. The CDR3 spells CASGQGVGSPLHF. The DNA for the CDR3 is TGTGCCAGCGGACAGGGGGTAGGGTCACCCCTCCACTTT.

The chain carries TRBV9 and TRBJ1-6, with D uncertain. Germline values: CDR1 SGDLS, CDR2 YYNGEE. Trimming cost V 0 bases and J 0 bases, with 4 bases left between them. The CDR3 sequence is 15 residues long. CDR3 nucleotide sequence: TGTGCCAGCAGCGTAGAAGCCTCCTATAATTCACCCCTCCACTTT. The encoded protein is CASSVEASYNSPLHF.

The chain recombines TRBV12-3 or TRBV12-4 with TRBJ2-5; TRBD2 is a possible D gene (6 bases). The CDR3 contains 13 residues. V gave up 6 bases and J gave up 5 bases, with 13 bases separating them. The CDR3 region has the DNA TGTGCCAGCAGGCGGAGGGCCGGCGAGACCCAGTACTTC. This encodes CASRRRAGETQYF.

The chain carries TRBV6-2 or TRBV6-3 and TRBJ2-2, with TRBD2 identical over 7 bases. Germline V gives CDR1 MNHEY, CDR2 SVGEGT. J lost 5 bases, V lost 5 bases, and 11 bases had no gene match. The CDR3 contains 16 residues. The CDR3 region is CASSPGRGRETGELFF. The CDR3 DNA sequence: TGTGCCAGCAGTCCAGGGAGAGGGAGGGAGACCGGGGAGCTGTTTTTT.

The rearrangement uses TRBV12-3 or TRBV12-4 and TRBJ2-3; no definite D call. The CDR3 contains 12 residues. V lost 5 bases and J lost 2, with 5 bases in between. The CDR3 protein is CASSINTDTQYF. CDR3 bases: TGTGCCAGCAGTATCAACACAGATACGCAGTATTTT.

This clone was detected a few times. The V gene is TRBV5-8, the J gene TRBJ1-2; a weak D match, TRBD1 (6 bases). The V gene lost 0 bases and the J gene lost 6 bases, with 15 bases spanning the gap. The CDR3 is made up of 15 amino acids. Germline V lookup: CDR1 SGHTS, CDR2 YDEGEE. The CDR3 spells CASSLALGARDGYTF. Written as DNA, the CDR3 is TGTGCCAGCAGCTTGGCCTTGGGGGCGCGGGATGGCTACACCTTC.

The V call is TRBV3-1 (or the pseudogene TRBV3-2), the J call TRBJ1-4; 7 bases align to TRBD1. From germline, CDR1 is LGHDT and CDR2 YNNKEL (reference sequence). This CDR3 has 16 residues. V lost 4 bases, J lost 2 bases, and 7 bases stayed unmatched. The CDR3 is CASSPTGLGTNEKLFF. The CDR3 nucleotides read TGTGCCAGCAGCCCGACAGGGTTAGGTACTAATGAAAAACTGTTTTTT.

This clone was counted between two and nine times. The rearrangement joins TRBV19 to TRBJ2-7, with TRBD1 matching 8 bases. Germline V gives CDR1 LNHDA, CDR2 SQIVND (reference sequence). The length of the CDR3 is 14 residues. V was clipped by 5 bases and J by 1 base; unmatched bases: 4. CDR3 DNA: TGTGCCAGTAGTTGGGACAGGAGATCCTACGAGCAGTACTTC. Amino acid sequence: CASSWDRRSYEQYF.

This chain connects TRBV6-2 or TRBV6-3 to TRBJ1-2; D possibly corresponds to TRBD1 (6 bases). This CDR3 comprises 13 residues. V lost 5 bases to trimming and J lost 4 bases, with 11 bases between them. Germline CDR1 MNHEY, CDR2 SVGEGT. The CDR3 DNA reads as TGTGCCAGCAGTGAGGGACAACCCTATGGCTACACCTTC. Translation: CASSEGQPYGYTF.